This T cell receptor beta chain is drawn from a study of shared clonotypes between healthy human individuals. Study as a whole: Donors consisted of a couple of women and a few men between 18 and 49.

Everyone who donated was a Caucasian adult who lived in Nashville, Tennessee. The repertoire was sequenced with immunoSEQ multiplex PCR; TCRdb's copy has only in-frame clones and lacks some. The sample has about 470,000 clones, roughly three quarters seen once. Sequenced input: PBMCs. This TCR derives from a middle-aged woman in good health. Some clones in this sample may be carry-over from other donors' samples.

The chain's CDR3 is CASAEQETQYF. The CDR3 DNA reads TGTGCCAGTGCCGAACAAGAGACCCAGTACTTC. V usage is TRBV7-3 and J usage is TRBJ2-5, with D uncertain. The germline V and J ends were trimmed by 9 bases and 2 bases, with 7 bases remaining between them. CDR1 and CDR2 from the germline V gene are SGHTA and FQGTGA. The CDR3 loop spans 11 amino acids.